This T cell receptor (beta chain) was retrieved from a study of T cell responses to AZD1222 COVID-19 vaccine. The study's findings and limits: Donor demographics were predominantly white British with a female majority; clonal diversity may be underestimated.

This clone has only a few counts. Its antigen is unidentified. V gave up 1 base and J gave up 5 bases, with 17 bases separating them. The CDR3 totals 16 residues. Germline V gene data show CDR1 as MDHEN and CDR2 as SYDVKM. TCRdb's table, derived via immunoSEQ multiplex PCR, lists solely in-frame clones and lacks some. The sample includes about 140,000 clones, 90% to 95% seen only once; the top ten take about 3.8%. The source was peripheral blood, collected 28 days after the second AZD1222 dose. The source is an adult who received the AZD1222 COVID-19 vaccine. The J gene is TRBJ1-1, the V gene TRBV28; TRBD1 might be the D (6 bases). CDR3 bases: TGTGCCAGCAGTTTATTATCTCAGGGAGGGGGGACTGAAGCTTTCTTT. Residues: CASSLLSQGGGTEAFF. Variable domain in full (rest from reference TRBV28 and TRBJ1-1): DVKVTQSSRYLVKRTGEKVFLECVQDMDHENMFWYRQDPGLGLRLIYFSYDVKMKEKGDIPEGYSVSREKKERFSLILESASTNQTSMYLCASSLLSQGGGTEAFFGQGTRLTVV.